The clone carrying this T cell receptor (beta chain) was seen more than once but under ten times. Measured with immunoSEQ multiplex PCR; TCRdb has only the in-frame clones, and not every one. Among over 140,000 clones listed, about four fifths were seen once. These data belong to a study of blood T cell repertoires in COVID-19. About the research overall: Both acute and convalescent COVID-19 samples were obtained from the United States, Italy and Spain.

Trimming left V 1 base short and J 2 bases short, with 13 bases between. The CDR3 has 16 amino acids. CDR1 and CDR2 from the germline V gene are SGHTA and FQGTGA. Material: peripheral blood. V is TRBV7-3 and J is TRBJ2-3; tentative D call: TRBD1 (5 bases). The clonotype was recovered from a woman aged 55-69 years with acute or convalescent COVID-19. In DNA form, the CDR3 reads TGTGCCAGCAGCTTAAGCACAGGACCTTACACAGATACGCAGTATTTT. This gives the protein CASSLSTGPYTDTQYF.